This TCR beta chain emerged from a study of T cell responses to AZD1222 COVID-19 vaccine (dated by TCRdb to 2020 to 2022). Study-level background: AZD1222 recipients with second doses at about 4 weeks or about 12 weeks were pooled, because spike-specific TCR depth and breadth did not differ between schedules. TCR sequencing covered some 250 trial participants: 207 given two doses of AZD1222 and approximately 26 given two doses of MenACWY control vaccine. Trial participants were enrolled by age into subgroups of 18-55, 56-69 and 70-plus years, and around 150, 28 and 57 TCR-sequenced participants, respectively, were included in these subgroups. General findings and caveats noted by the study authors: In the small 56-69-year group, the increase in depth fell short of significance, most likely because of low power. No day 14 peak-response samples were available, so repertoires were characterized only after the peak T cell response. Conclusions about previously exposed vaccinees are limited, since just 5 or 6 AZD1222 recipients were seropositive for SARS-CoV-2 at baseline. The vaccine-associated CD4 TCRs covered the entire spike protein, and the dominant responses fell in regions 160-218 and 743-854. Reportedly, almost half of the unique spike-specific TCRs recognized epitopes lying outside the regions that are mutated in the B.1.351 and B.1.1.7 variants. A significant rise in spike-specific TCR breadth and depth was observed after two AZD1222 doses relative to day 0 and relative to MenACWY recipients. Participants were mostly white British and included more females than males, and it was suggested by the authors that clonal diversity may have been underestimated.

The CDR3 regions of human TCRbeta chains were analyzed by immunosequencing. Under the source paper's analysis protocol: TCRs in the repertoires were matched against a reference library of SARS-CoV-2-specific TCRs that had been generated with the MIRA antigen-specificity platform. Breadth was defined as the fraction of unique TCRs that were SARS-CoV-2-associated, and depth was defined as the fraction of total T cells that were SARS-CoV-2-associated. Each spike-specific TCR was assigned to its reactive spike region and to a CD4 or CD8 class using the MIRA data. Log10-transformed breadth and depth values were compared by one-way ANOVA with Sidak's multiple comparisons tests. TCRdb's version of the immuneACCESS table is confined to in-frame rearrangements and falls short of the full clone set. An unresolved V gene accounts for under half of the shortfall where checked; the remainder is of unknown origin. V and J calls and clone size follow that table, whereas D and trimming were derived from the DNA. Here the sample has some 130,000 clones; more than 85% occur a single time. Around 5% of the sample comes from the top ten.

The CDR3, cysteine through phenylalanine, is 16 amino acids long. Only the CDR3 DNA is retained, 48 bases long and in frame from the first base. The germline V gene yields SGHDT for CDR1 and YYEEEE for CDR2. Trimming costs V 2 bases and J 1 base, and their ends lie 15 bases apart. Interpreted using the paper, the time point label stands for: baseline before first vaccination. Vaccinee samples came from UK trials COV001 and COV002, including a single-blind randomized controlled phase 2/3 trial of AZD1222 (ChAdOx1 nCoV-19) in healthy adults. For TCRbeta chain sequencing, PBMC samples were collected from trial participants at day 0 and at day 28 after the second dose. On this clone itself: Its antigen is currently not known. No base quality information exists; no much larger clone differs at one position.

Rearrangement joined TRBV5-6 to TRBJ1-2, and perhaps TRBD1 as D gene, on 5 matching bases. The TCR originated in an adult in good health. The sequencing here drew on peripheral blood, taken on day 0 of AZD1222 vaccination. This receptor carries the CDR3 CASSFRGLTDNYGYTF. The DNA sequence is TGTGCCAGCAGCTTCCGGGGCCTGACAGATAACTATGGCTACACCTTC.